The TCR beta chain described here comes from a study of shared clonotypes between healthy human individuals. Measured with immunoSEQ multiplex PCR; TCRdb has only the in-frame clones, and not every one. The data hold over 2 million clones, with 80% to 95% observed a single time. Germline loops: CDR1 MDHEN, CDR2 SYDVKM. V was clipped by 6 bases and J by 12 bases; unmatched bases: 17. This CDR3 is built from 16 residues. The receptor was isolated from a young man in good health. Some clones in this sample may be carry-over from other donors' samples. Sequencing was done on a sample of naive CD4+ T cells from PBMCs. The subset denotes: CD45RA+ positively selected. This chain connects TRBV28 to TRBJ1-5, with 10 bases that match TRBD1. The CDR3 coding sequence is TGTGCCAGCAGCCCTCCCGAGACAGGGGGCGGGACGCGCCAGCATTTT. Translating it yields CASSPPETGGGTRQHF.